This T cell receptor (beta chain) was obtained from a study of response to subunit inactivated influenza vaccine (dated by TCRdb to 2016 to 2019). Looking at the study overall: To follow how T cells responded to a trivalent subunit inactivated influenza vaccine, the researchers relied on deep quantitative profiling of the T cell receptor repertoire.

To note about this clonotype: It lacks a known antigen. No base quality values were provided; no much bigger clone lies one nucleotide off.

The full study reports these points: The authors proposed that each seasonal influenza vaccination may bring in only a limited number of new T cells.

From V the trimming removes 3 bases and from J it removes 1 base, while the gene matches leave 7 bases of the junction unaccounted for. The germline V gene yields KGHSH for CDR1 and LQKENI for CDR2. The CDR3 contains 16 residues, cysteine and phenylalanine counted. The kept DNA is CDR3 alone, 48 bases in frame from the first base. The library relied on RT-PCR. The listed sequencing device is Illumina HiSeq 2500. TCRdb trimmed public reads at Q25 via fastp, called clones via MiXCR and kept in-frame beta chains. Every distinct CDR3 protein forms one entry, paired with its most common genes and DNA. Recorded for this sample are 700,000 to 800,000 distinct CDR3 sequences; about 18% of them occurred a single time. The ten largest account for 11% of the sample.

The rearranged segments are TRBV18 and TRBJ2-5; TRBD2 fits 8 bases in the junction. This sample comprised PBMCs from blood, obtained more than 4 days after vaccination. The source of this sequence is a man between 50 and 59 years old who received an inactivated influenza vaccine. Donor details come from another sample of the same person, matched by shared clones. The CDR3: CASSPLGSGIQETQYF. Here is the DNA: TGTGCCAGCTCACCGTTGGGTAGCGGGATCCAAGAGACCCAGTACTTC.